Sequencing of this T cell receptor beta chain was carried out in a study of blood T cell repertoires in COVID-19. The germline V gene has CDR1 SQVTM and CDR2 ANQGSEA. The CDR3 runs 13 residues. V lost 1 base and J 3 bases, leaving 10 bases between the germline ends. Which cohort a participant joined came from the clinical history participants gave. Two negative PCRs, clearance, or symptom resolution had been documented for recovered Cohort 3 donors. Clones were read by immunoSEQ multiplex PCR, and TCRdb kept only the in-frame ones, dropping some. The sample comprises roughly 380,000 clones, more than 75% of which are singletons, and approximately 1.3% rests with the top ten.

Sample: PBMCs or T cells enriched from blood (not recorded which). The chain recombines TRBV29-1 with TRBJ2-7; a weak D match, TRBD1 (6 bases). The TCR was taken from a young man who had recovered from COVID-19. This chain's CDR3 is CSVEGQADYEQYF. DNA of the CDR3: TGCAGCGTTGAAGGACAGGCCGACTACGAGCAGTACTTC.